This T cell receptor beta chain was retrieved from a study of shared clonotypes between healthy human individuals. Looking at the study overall: Serving as donors were a couple of women and three men, whose ages spanned 18 to 49. The plates for each donor numbered three CD4 naive, three CD4 memory, two CD8 naive and one CD8 memory. Regarding the study as a whole: Larger estimated richness was generally recorded for naive subsets relative to memory subsets. For sorted subsets, rarefaction showed incomplete sequencing despite large depth.

TCRdb keeps only in-frame clones here, not all; method: immunoSEQ multiplex PCR. The repertoire has 1.5 million to 2.5 million clones, roughly 95% of them found once; the top ten carry around 1%. Terminally differentiated effector memory CD45RA+ cells were excluded from the naive CD8 cells, which were CD45RO-negative and positively selected for CCR7. Turning to this clone: Antigen: not known.

Sequenced material: naive CD8+ T cells sorted from blood. The receptor was derived from a man aged 18 to 35 in good health.

The CDR3: CAWSATGGALTEKVHREKLFF. In DNA form, the CDR3 reads TGTGCCTGGAGCGCAACAGGGGGCGCATTGACCGAAAAGGTTCACCGTGAAAAACTGTTTTTT. The chain joins TRBV30 to TRBJ1-4, with 9 bases that match TRBD1. This CDR3 has 21 amino acids. V lost 3 bases to trimming and J lost 7 bases; unmatched junction nucleotides: 27. CDR1 is GTSNPN, CDR2 SVGIG, per germline (reference sequence).